This TCR beta chain stems from a study of cytomegalovirus exposure and HLA in healthy donors. Study-wide results and caveats: Prediction of most subjects' HLA-A and HLA-B alleles by TCR beta sequences was reportedly accurate. Among immune exposure information, only CMV serostatus was available.

Turning to this clone: What it binds is not known.

13 Jbeta primers and 60 Vbeta primers were used for the PCR. Sequencing was performed with immunoSEQ multiplex PCR; in TCRdb, only in-frame clones are kept and a portion is missing. The table includes 55,000 to 85,000 clones, 55% to 65% detected once. The origin of this receptor is a woman between 50 and 59 years old in good health and CMV-seronegative. Sequencing was done on a sample of PBMCs.

CDR3 nucleotide sequence: TGCGCCAGCAGCCCTCATACAGGGTTCGACTATGGCTACACCTTC. Amino acid sequence: CASSPHTGFDYGYTF. The rearrangement joins TRBV5-1 to TRBJ1-2; possible D gene TRBD1, 6 bases. There are 15 residues in the CDR3. Germline values: CDR1 SGHRS, CDR2 YFSETQ. Trimming shortened V by 4 bases and J by 3 bases, and 16 bases separated the two germline ends.